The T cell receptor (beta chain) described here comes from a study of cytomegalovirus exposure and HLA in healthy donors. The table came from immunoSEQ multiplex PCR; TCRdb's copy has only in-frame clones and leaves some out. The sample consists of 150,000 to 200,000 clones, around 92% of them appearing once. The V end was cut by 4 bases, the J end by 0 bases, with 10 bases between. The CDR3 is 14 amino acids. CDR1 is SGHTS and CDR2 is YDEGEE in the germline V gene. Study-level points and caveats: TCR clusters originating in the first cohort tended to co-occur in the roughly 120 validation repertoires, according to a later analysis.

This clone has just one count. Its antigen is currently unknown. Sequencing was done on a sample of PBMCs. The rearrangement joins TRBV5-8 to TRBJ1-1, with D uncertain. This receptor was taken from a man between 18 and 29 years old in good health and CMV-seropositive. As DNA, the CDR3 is TGTGCCAGCAGCCCTGGGAGGGTGAACACTGAAGCTTTCTTT. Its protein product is CASSPGRVNTEAFF.